This TCR beta chain comes out of a study of blood T cell repertoires in COVID-19. V dropped 10 bases and J dropped 1 base, with 5 bases sitting between them. The CDR3 has 11 amino acids. The V gene's germline CDR1 is ENHRY and CDR2 SYGVKD. In the authors' methods: Scientists estimated how many nucleated cells there were by amplifying reference gene primers. Libraries were prepared by immunoSEQ multiplex PCR; TCRdb keeps only in-frame clonotypes and omits some of them. The V and J calls and clone size were taken over from that table, and D and trimming were inferred from the DNA. This sample has 250,000 or so clones, with roughly nine tenths found just once.

This TCR derives from a woman between 35 and 50 years old who had recovered from COVID-19. V and J are TRBV10-3 and TRBJ2-1; no reliable D call. The specimen was peripheral blood. The CDR3 nucleotides read TGTGCCACCCTATCCTACAATGAGCAGTTCTTC. It encodes CATLSYNEQFF.